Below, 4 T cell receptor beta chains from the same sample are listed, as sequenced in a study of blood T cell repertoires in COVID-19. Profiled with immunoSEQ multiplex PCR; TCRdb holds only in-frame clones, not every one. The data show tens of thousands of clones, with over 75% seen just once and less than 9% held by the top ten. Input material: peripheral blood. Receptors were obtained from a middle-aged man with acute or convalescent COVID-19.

The CDR3 DNA reads TGTGCCAGCAGCTGGACTAGCGGGGGGGACGAGCAGTACTTC. It yields the protein CASSWTSGGDEQYF. V is TRBV3-1 (or the pseudogene TRBV3-2) and J is TRBJ2-7; 15 bases align to TRBD2. Germline V gives CDR1 LGHDT, CDR2 YNNKEL (reference sequence). This CDR3 region has 14 residues. The trim removed 5 bases at V and 5 bases at J, leaving 1 base unmatched.

This CDR3 reads CAIRNRDREGSYTF. The DNA of the CDR3 is TGTGCCATCAGGAACCGGGACAGGGAGGGCAGCTACACCTTC. The V and J genes are TRBV10-3 and TRBJ1-2; 9 bases are shared with TRBD1. V gave up 6 bases and J gave up 9 bases; unmatched junction bases: 11. The CDR3 has 14 amino acids. Per germline, CDR1 ENHRY and CDR2 SYGVKD.

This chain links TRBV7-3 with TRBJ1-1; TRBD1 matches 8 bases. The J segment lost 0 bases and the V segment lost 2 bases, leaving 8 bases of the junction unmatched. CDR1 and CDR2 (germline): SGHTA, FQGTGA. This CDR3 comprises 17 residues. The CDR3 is CASSLFGWDRLNTEAFF. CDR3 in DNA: TGTGCCAGCAGCTTATTTGGATGGGACAGGTTGAACACTGAAGCTTTCTTT.

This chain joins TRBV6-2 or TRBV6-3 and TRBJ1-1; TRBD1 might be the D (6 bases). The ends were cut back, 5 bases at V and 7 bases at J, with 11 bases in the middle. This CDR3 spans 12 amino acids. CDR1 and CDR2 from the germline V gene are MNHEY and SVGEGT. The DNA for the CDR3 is TGTGCCAGCAGTCTCAGGGGAAGTGAAGCTTTCTTT. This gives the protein CASSLRGSEAFF.